What follows are 21 T cell receptor beta chains derived from one specimen sequenced in a study of T-cell memory formation after mild COVID-19 (dated by TCRdb to about 2021). Libraries came from 5' RACE. Instrument on record: Illumina NovaSeq 6000. TCRdb cleaned the public reads at Q25 with fastp, built clones with MiXCR and kept in-frame beta chains. When rows share a CDR3 protein, they turn into one entry using the most common DNA and genes. The sample includes 30,000 to 35,000 distinct CDR3 sequences, with over 20% observed a single time. The top ten hold over 1.5% of the sample. The sequenced material came from PBMCs or a T cell subset sorted from them (not recorded which). The source is an adult who had mild COVID-19 (a few samples of this study predate the infection). The sample titles of this study are shuffled in the database, so cell type and time point are left out.

The chain links TRBV20-1 to TRBJ1-2; TRBD1 might be the D (6 bases). This CDR3 contains 15 residues. From germline, CDR1 is DFQATT and CDR2 SNEGSKA (reference sequence). Deletions cut 4 bases from V and 4 bases from J, with 19 bases between. The CDR3 reads CSAKKRGVGVYGYTF. CDR3 coding DNA: TGCAGTGCTAAGAAAAGGGGGGTAGGGGTCTATGGCTACACCTTC.

Only a few counts were recorded for this clonotype. The CDR3 region has the DNA TGTGCTCTTACCCGACTCTCGAATCAGCCCCAGCATTTT. This translates into CALTRLSNQPQHF. This chain links TRBV7-7 with TRBJ1-5; D call uncertain. From germline, CDR1 is SSHAT and CDR2 FNYEAQ (reference sequence). The CDR3 length is 13 residues.

This clonotype was seen repeatedly, ten times or more. The chain links TRBV2 to TRBJ1-6; D is unresolved. Trimming removed 6 bases at V and 6 bases at J, with 9 bases between. The germline gives CDR1 SNHLY, CDR2 FYNNEI. This CDR3 is 13 amino acids long. CDR3 nucleotide sequence: TGTGCCAGCAGCTATGCGCCTAATTCACCCCTCCACTTT. Translation: CASSYAPNSPLHF.

This clonotype occurred many times. This chain uses TRBV20-1 with TRBJ2-4; a weak D match, TRBD2 (6 bases). The CDR3 has 16 residues. The ends were cut back, 0 bases at V and 2 bases at J, with 14 bases in the middle. CDR1 DFQATT and CDR2 SNEGSKA come from the germline V gene (reference sequence). CDR3 sequence reads: CSARDSGGPTKNIQYF. The CDR3, as DNA: TGCAGTGCTAGAGATAGCGGCGGACCCACCAAAAACATTCAGTACTTC.

This clonotype came up many times. The chain links TRBV6-5 to TRBJ2-3; 8 nucleotides match TRBD2. V shed 4 bases, J shed 5 bases, and the junction held 5 bases outside the gene matches. There are 14 residues in the CDR3. Germline CDR1 MNHEY, CDR2 SVGAGI. The chain's CDR3 is CASSLSGSRDTQYF. CDR3 DNA sequence: TGTGCCAGCAGTTTAAGCGGGAGTAGAGATACGCAGTATTTT.

This clonotype has a count of ten or more. This chain uses TRBV3-1 with TRBJ1-6; TRBD1 might be the D (5 bases). The CDR3 runs 15 residues. The V end was cut by 3 bases, the J end by 7 bases, with 13 bases between. Germline CDR1 is LGHDT and CDR2 is YNNKEL (reference sequence). This chain's CDR3 is CASSHRGTMNSPLHF. CDR3 nucleotide sequence: TGTGCCAGCAGCCACCGGGGCACGATGAATTCACCCCTCCACTTT.

The table lists this clonotype with a few counts. The gene calls are TRBV30 and TRBJ1-1; the D is unclear. CDR1 is GTSNPN and CDR2 is SVGIG in the germline V gene (reference sequence). Between the trimmed V and J ends, which lost 0 bases and 4 bases, there was a span of 9 bases. The CDR3 length is 13 residues. The DNA for the CDR3 is TGTGCCTGGAGTGTCTGGCGGAGCACTGAAGCTTTCTTT. Translation: CAWSVWRSTEAFF.

The table lists this clonotype with many counts. This chain connects TRBV10-3 to TRBJ1-1, with TRBD1 identical over 8 bases. Trimming removed 5 bases from V and 4 bases from J; junction bases left unmatched: 12. This CDR3 region has 16 residues. In germline, CDR1 is ENHRY, CDR2 SYGVKD. The CDR3, as DNA: TGTGCCATCAGTATAGGACAGGGCTCAGGAAGCACTGAAGCTTTCTTT. Its protein product is CAISIGQGSGSTEAFF.

This clonotype was recorded at least ten times. The chain is built from TRBV5-1 and TRBJ2-2; 9 bases agree with TRBD1. The V gene end was trimmed by 2 bases and the J gene end by 6 bases; junction bases not matched to a gene: 8. Germline lookup yields CDR1 SGHRS and CDR2 YFSETQ. This CDR3 spans 16 amino acids. CDR3 residues: CASSFFPGQGSGELFF. The CDR3 DNA reads TGCGCCAGCAGCTTCTTCCCGGGACAGGGCTCCGGGGAGCTGTTTTTT.

The CDR3 spells CSVRNPTEQFF. CDR3 nucleotide sequence: TGCAGCGTAAGGAATCCCACTGAGCAGTTCTTC. This chain links TRBV29-1 with TRBJ2-1; D remains ambiguous. Germline V CDR1 and CDR2: SQVTM, ANQGSEA. Trimming removed 6 bases at V and 9 bases at J, with 12 bases between. The CDR3 is 11 residues long.

Many counts were recorded for this clonotype. The chain couples TRBV29-1 to TRBJ2-7, with D possibly TRBD1 on 8 matching bases. From germline, CDR1 is SQVTM and CDR2 ANQGSEA. The CDR3 loop spans 14 amino acids. Trimming pared 7 bases from V and 3 bases from J, leaving 19 bases between. The CDR3 spells CSGGGGQGNYEQYF. Written as DNA, the CDR3 is TGCAGCGGGGGGGGCGGACAGGGAAACTACGAGCAGTACTTC.

At least ten counts were recorded for this clonotype. This chain connects TRBV5-1 to TRBJ2-1, with unresolved D. The length of the CDR3 is 11 residues. Trimming removed 0 bases at V and 7 bases at J, with 2 bases between. Germline-derived CDR1 and CDR2 are SGHRS and YFSETQ. The CDR3 reads CASSLENEQFF. DNA of the CDR3: TGCGCCAGCAGCTTGGAGAATGAGCAGTTCTTC.

This clonotype was detected ten times or more. V is TRBV12-3 or TRBV12-4 and J is TRBJ1-3; 9 nucleotides agree with TRBD1. This CDR3 spans 14 amino acids. The ends lost 5 bases at V and 7 bases at J; junction bases unmatched: 6. In DNA, the CDR3 is TGTGCCAGCAGTCAAGGACAGGGGTGGAACACCATATATTTT. This gives the protein CASSQGQGWNTIYF.

This clonotype was detected many times. J is TRBJ1-1 and V is TRBV29-1; possibly TRBD1 for D (6 bases). V shed 3 bases and J shed 6 bases, with 20 bases lying between them. Per the germline V gene, CDR1 is SQVTM and CDR2 is ANQGSEA. This CDR3 has 15 residues. CDR3 bases: TGCAGCGTTGAGGACAGCGGAATCTCAGTGGCTGAAGCTTTCTTT. Amino acids: CSVEDSGISVAEAFF.

This sequence joins TRBV6-2 or TRBV6-3 and TRBJ2-7; D is undetermined. V lost 5 bases, J lost 4 bases, and 9 bases lay in between. Germline V gene lookup returns CDR1 MNHEY and CDR2 SVGEGT. CDR3 length: 12 amino acids. The CDR3 spells CASSIDRYEQYF. CDR3 in DNA: TGTGCCAGCAGTATCGACCGGTACGAGCAGTACTTC.

This clonotype has a count of ten or more. The gene calls are TRBV12-3 or TRBV12-4 and TRBJ1-2, with 9 bases fitting TRBD1. The J segment lost 8 bases and the V segment lost 5 bases, leaving 15 bases of the junction unmatched. This CDR3 has 16 residues. The CDR3 reads CASSLGPQGATGGYTF. CDR3 bases: TGTGCCAGCAGTCTAGGACCACAGGGGGCTACGGGCGGCTACACCTTC.

This clonotype was found a few times. This chain joins TRBV6-4 and TRBJ2-7; TRBD2 is a possible D gene (5 bases). The CDR3 extends over 14 amino acids. With 6 bases removed from V and 2 bases from J, the gap between germline ends came to 14 bases. Germline CDR1 reads MRHNA; CDR2 reads SNTAGT. DNA for the CDR3: TGTGCCAGCAGGGGGAGAGGCCCGGCCTACGAGCAGTACTTC. Translating it yields CASRGRGPAYEQYF.

This clonotype was counted ten times or more. The chain carries TRBV5-4 and TRBJ2-1, with a tentative D call TRBD2 (5 bases). Trimming left V 0 bases short and J 14 bases short, with 15 bases between. This CDR3 is 13 amino acids long. Per the germline V gene, CDR1 is SGHNT and CDR2 is YYREEE (reference sequence). CDR3 residues: CASSLDRGSGEFF. CDR3 bases: TGTGCCAGCAGCTTGGACCGAGGTTCCGGGGAGTTCTTC.

The rearrangement uses TRBV5-4 and TRBJ2-1; 11 bases line up with TRBD2. CDR1 and CDR2 from the germline V gene are SGHNT and YYREEE (reference sequence). The CDR3 consists of 18 residues. Trimming removed 0 bases from V and 2 bases from J; junction bases left unmatched: 7. CDR3: CASSLGTSGSDPYNEQFF. CDR3 DNA: TGTGCCAGCAGCTTGGGAACTAGCGGGAGTGATCCCTACAATGAGCAGTTCTTC.

This clonotype was detected many times. The V and J genes are TRBV4-3 and TRBJ2-7; TRBD1 matches 7 bases. J gave up 0 bases and V 0 bases, and 11 bases lay outside the gene matches. Germline V gene sequence: CDR1 LGHNA, CDR2 YSLEER. The CDR3 is 18 residues long. CDR3 amino acids: CASSQDWRQGVNSYEQYF. Here the CDR3 DNA reads TGCGCCAGCAGCCAAGATTGGCGGCAGGGGGTCAACTCCTACGAGCAGTACTTC.

This clonotype came up many times. The J gene is TRBJ2-7, the V gene TRBV12-3 or TRBV12-4; D gene uncertain. V lost 1 base, J lost 6 bases, and 4 bases lay in between. The CDR3 has 11 amino acids. The CDR3 region has the DNA TGTGCCAGCAGTTTAGGGTTCGAGCAGTACTTC. It translates to CASSLGFEQYF.